This is a list of T cell receptor beta chains from one sample in a study of blood T cells in healthy people across ages. In TCRdb, the 5' RACE reads were re-called with MiXCR into one record per CDR3 protein. Here the sample spans about 1.8 million distinct CDR3 sequences, just under 50% being singletons. Sequenced: blood. The receptors come from a woman in her thirties or forties in good health. The CDR3 runs from the conserved cysteine through the conserved F or W. D genes are given only for firm matches. Size is omitted from some rows. Given values are once, few, many or a class for expanded clones.

d_gene | len | j_gene | v_gene | abundance | CDR3aa | CDR3nt
NA | 13 | TRBJ1-4 | TRBV20-1 | few | CSAYRGVGEKLFF | TGCAGTGCTTACCGTGGGGTGGGTGAAAAACTGTTTTTT
TRBD2 | 15 | TRBJ2-1 | TRBV10-3 | NA | CAISGLVAGDNEQFF | TGTGCCATCAGTGGGTTGGTAGCGGGAGACAATGAGCAGTTCTTC
TRBD2 | 14 | TRBJ2-5 | TRBV5-6 | few | CASSPGLDGKTQYF | TGTGCCAGCAGCCCGGGACTAGATGGGAAGACCCAGTACTTC
TRBD2 | 19 | TRBJ2-5 | TRBV9 | NA | CASSSSGTSVGLYQETQYF | TGTGCCAGCAGCTCATCGGGGACTAGCGTGGGCCTATACCAAGAGACCCAGTACTTC
TRBD1 | 14 | TRBJ1-2 | TRBV11-2 | few | CASSPDRVGPSYTF | TGTGCCAGCAGCCCGGACAGGGTCGGGCCCTCCTACACCTTC
NA | 16 | TRBJ1-5 | TRBV28 | few | CASRDEVRPSPEPQHF | TGTGCCAGCAGAGATGAGGTGAGACCATCCCCGGAGCCCCAGCATTTT
TRBD1 | 19 | TRBJ1-1 | TRBV27 | NA | CASRPDRGVSRAMNTEAFF | TGTGCCAGCAGACCGGACAGGGGGGTTTCGAGGGCAATGAACACTGAAGCTTTCTTT
NA | 15 | TRBJ1-1 | TRBV6-2/TRBV6-3 | NA | CASSYYPEQGTEAFF | TGTGCCAGCAGTTATTACCCCGAGCAGGGGACTGAAGCTTTCTTT
TRBD1 | 13 | TRBJ2-1 | TRBV7-2 | few | CASSGDRGSEQFF | TGTGCCAGCAGCGGAGACAGGGGGTCCGAGCAGTTCTTC
TRBD2 | 12 | TRBJ2-7 | TRBV20-1 | NA | CSARGGGPEQYF | TGCAGTGCTAGAGGCGGGGGTCCCGAGCAGTACTTC
TRBD2 | 18 | TRBJ2-3 | TRBV7-2 | once | CASSSSGSGGLNTDTQYF | TGTGCCAGCAGCTCCTCCGGTAGCGGGGGTCTTAACACAGATACGCAGTATTTT
NA | 13 | TRBJ2-7 | TRBV20-1 | few | CSARDRTDYEQYF | TGCAGTGCTAGAGATCGGACGGACTACGAGCAGTACTTC
TRBD1 | 12 | TRBJ2-4 | TRBV7-2 | NA | CASSLGDREEYF | TGTGCCAGCAGCTTAGGGGACAGGGAGGAGTACTTC
NA | 13 | TRBJ2-5 | TRBV5-5 | NA | CASSWRVSETQYF | TGTGCCAGCAGCTGGAGGGTATCAGAGACCCAGTACTTC
NA | 15 | TRBJ2-5 | TRBV7-2 | NA | CASKRRGDSQETQYF | TGTGCCAGCAAGCGTAGGGGGGACTCCCAAGAGACCCAGTACTTC
NA | 15 | TRBJ2-3 | TRBV6-5 | NA | CASGYALGESDTQYF | TGTGCCAGCGGTTACGCCTTAGGGGAGTCAGATACGCAGTATTTT
NA | 13 | TRBJ1-5 | TRBV29-1 | NA | CSVLIGGGQPQHF | TGCAGCGTTTTGATCGGGGGCGGTCAGCCCCAGCATTTT
NA | 16 | TRBJ2-5 | TRBV6-5 | NA | CASSYGAATSGETQYF | TGTGCCAGCAGTTATGGGGCAGCTACCAGTGGAGAGACCCAGTACTTC
TRBD1 | 15 | TRBJ2-3 | TRBV2 | few | CASRPTGVHADTQYF | TGTGCCAGCAGACCCACAGGGGTGCACGCAGATACGCAGTATTTT
NA | 12 | TRBJ2-4 | TRBV12-3/TRBV12-4 | NA | CASSPQGSIQYF | TGTGCCAGCAGTCCACAGGGATCCATTCAGTACTTC
TRBD2 | 15 | TRBJ2-5 | TRBV7-2 | NA | CASSINSGGQETQYF | TGTGCCAGCAGCATAAATAGCGGGGGACAAGAGACCCAGTACTTC
NA | 14 | TRBJ2-7 | TRBV6-1 | NA | CALEETSRSYEQYF | TGTGCCTTAGAAGAAACTAGTCGCAGTTACGAGCAGTACTTC
NA | 17 | TRBJ2-7 | TRBV5-1 | few | CASSFPLTEGVPYEQYF | TGCGCCAGCAGCTTTCCCCTTACGGAGGGGGTCCCGTACGAGCAGTACTTC
TRBD1 | 16 | TRBJ1-1 | TRBV29-1 | NA | CSVDRRKTGGWTEAFF | TGCAGCGTTGATCGACGGAAAACAGGGGGATGGACTGAAGCTTTCTTT
TRBD2 | 13 | TRBJ2-5 | TRBV7-2 | NA | CASSAGLGEIQYF | TGTGCCAGCAGCGCGGGACTAGGAGAGATCCAGTACTTC
TRBD1 | 15 | TRBJ1-2 | TRBV6-6 | NA | CASTPTTGGGYGYTF | TGTGCCAGCACCCCGACGACAGGGGGCGGCTATGGCTACACCTTC
NA | 16 | TRBJ1-6 | TRBV12-3/TRBV12-4 | NA | CASSLRGSSYNSPFHF | TGTGCCAGCAGTTTAAGGGGGAGCTCCTATAATTCACCCTTCCACTTT
NA | 13 | TRBJ1-2 | TRBV12-3/TRBV12-4 | NA | CASSFHLLEGYTF | TGTGCCAGCAGTTTTCACTTGTTAGAAGGCTACACCTTC
TRBD1 | 14 | TRBJ2-7 | TRBV6-5 | NA | CASTGDRGGYEQYF | TGTGCCAGCACTGGGGACAGGGGGGGCTACGAGCAGTACTTC
NA | 12 | TRBJ1-2 | TRBV28 | NA | CAIGDGNYGYTF | TGTGCCATCGGGGACGGTAACTATGGCTACACCTTC
NA | 14 | TRBJ2-6 | TRBV27 | few | CASGLRAGANVLTF | TGTGCCAGCGGGCTCAGGGCTGGGGCCAACGTCCTGACTTTC
NA | 13 | TRBJ1-1 | TRBV2 | few | CASTARWDTEAFF | TGTGCCAGCACCGCCCGTTGGGACACTGAAGCTTTCTTT
NA | 13 | TRBJ1-1 | TRBV7-8 | NA | CASSSDSRSEAFF | TGTGCCAGCAGCTCAGACTCACGCTCCGAGGCTTTCTTT
NA | 15 | TRBJ1-6 | TRBV6-6 | NA | CASSYQGGTSSPLHF | TGTGCCAGCAGTTACCAGGGAGGGACCTCTTCACCCCTCCACTTT
TRBD2 | 15 | TRBJ2-5 | TRBV20-1 | NA | CSARVLAGRQETQYF | TGCAGTGCTAGAGTGCTAGCGGGCCGACAAGAGACCCAGTACTTC